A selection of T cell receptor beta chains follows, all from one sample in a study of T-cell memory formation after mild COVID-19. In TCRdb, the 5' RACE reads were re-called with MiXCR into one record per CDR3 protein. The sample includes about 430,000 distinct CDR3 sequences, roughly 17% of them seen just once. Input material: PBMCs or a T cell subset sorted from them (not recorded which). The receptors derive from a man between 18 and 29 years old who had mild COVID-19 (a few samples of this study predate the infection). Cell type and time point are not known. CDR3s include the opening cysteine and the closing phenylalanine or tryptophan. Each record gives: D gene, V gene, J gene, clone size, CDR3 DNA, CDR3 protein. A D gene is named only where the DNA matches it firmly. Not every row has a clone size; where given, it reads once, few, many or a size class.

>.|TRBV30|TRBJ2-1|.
TGTGCCTGGAGTAGCGTCAATGAGCAGTTCTTC
CAWSSVNEQFF
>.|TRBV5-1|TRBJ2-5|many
TGCGCCAGCAGCCGGGACAACCGGGCTGAGGAGACCCAGTACTTC
CASSRDNRAEETQYF
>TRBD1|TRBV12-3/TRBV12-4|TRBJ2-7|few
TGTGCCAGCAGTTTACAGGGGGCCCGGTGGTCCGAGCAGTACTTC
CASSLQGARWSEQYF
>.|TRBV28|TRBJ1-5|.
TGTGCCAGCAGGGCACGGGAGCAGGGGTTGGGCAATCAGCCCCAGCATTTT
CASRAREQGLGNQPQHF
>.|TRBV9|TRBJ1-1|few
TGTGCCAGCAGCGTAGAGGGCCAGAACACTGAAGCTTTCTTT
CASSVEGQNTEAFF
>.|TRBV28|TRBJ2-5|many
TGTGCCAGCAGCGACTATCAAGAGACCCAGTACTTC
CASSDYQETQYF
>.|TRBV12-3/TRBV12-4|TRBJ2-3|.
TGTGCCAGCAGTTTCCGCTGGGCAGCTTCAGATACGCAGTATTTT
CASSFRWAASDTQYF
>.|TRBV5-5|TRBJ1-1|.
TGTGCCAGCAGCTTGACCCCGGTTGCAGGTGAAGCTTTCTTT
CASSLTPVAGEAFF
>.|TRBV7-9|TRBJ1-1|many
TGTGCCAGCAGCCTACAGGGACCTGAAGCTTTCTTT
CASSLQGPEAFF
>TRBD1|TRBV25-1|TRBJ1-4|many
TGTGCCAGCAGTGGGGACAGGGAGGTTGAAAAACTGTTTTTT
CASSGDREVEKLFF
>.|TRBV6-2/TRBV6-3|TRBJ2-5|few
TGTGCCAGCACCCAGCTAGGGGGTTGGGAGACCCAGTACTTC
CASTQLGGWETQYF
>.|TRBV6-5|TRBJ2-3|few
TGTGCCAGCAGTTTAAACGGGGCCCAAGATACGCAGTATTTT
CASSLNGAQDTQYF
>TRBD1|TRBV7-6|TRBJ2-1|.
TGTGCCAGCAGCTTCTGGACAGGGAATGAGCAGTTCTTC
CASSFWTGNEQFF
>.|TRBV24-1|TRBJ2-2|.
TGTGCCACCAGTGATTTGTTTGAGGGAGGCGGGAACACCGGGGAGCTGTTTTTT
CATSDLFEGGGNTGELFF
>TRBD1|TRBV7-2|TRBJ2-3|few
TGTGCCAGCAGCTGGGACAGGGGACTCACAGATACGCAGTATTTT
CASSWDRGLTDTQYF
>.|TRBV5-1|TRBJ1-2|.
TGCGCCAGCAGCTTGCAAGTCCGGCAGGGGTATGGCTACACCTTC
CASSLQVRQGYGYTF
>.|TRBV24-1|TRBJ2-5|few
TGTGCCACCAGTGATGCCGCAGGGCAACAAGAGACCCAGTACTTC
CATSDAAGQQETQYF
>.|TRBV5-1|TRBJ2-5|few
TGCGCCAGCAGCGACCGGGCTAAAGAGACCCAGTACTTC
CASSDRAKETQYF
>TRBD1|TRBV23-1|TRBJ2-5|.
TGCGCCAGCAGCCAGTGGGACAGCCGACAAGAGACCCAGTACTTC
CASSQWDSRQETQYF
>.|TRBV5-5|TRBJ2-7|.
TGTGCCAGCAGCTTGACCGCAACGAAGAGCTCCTACGAGCAGTACTTC
CASSLTATKSSYEQYF
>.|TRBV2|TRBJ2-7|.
TGTGCCAGCAGTGAAGAAGACAGGACGACCTACGAGCAGTACTTC
CASSEEDRTTYEQYF
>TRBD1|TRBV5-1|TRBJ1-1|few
TGCGCCAGCAGCGATCCGGGACAGGAGAACACTGAAGCTTTCTTT
CASSDPGQENTEAFF
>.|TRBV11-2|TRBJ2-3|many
TGTGCCAGCTGCTCCGGCGGGGATACGCAGTATTTT
CASCSGGDTQYF
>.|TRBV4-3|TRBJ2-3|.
TGCGCCAGCAGCCAAGACGTCACAGATACGCAGTATTTT
CASSQDVTDTQYF